What follows are 21 T cell receptor beta chains derived from one specimen sequenced in a study of vaccination and CD4 T cells after COVID-19 (dated by TCRdb to about 2022). The meaning of the sample's treatment or condition label: approximately 11-day PBMC culture with coronavirus spike peptide pools or control peptides (ViraFEST assay). Libraries were built with PCR. Sequencer: Illumina iSeq 100. TCR sequencing of DNA from cultured CD4+ T cells used the Oncomine TCR Beta short-read assay at the Johns Hopkins FTIC core. The public reads were reanalyzed by TCRdb: fastp trimming at Q25, MiXCR alignment, in-frame beta chains only. Every CDR3 protein is listed once, alongside the most common genes and DNA of its rows. This sample gives 18,000 or so distinct CDR3 sequences in total; about 44% of them show up just once. The ten largest clones capture 3.5% to 4.5% of the sample. Their target antigens are unknown.

The input for sequencing was CD4+ T cells from blood, cultured in vitro, taken before SARS-CoV-2 vaccination. The receptors were sampled from a human donor who had recovered from COVID-19.

In its sample, this clonotype was seen a few times. V is TRBV4-3 and J is TRBJ1-2; D is uncertain. Germline CDR1 is LGHNA and CDR2 is YSLEER. The V end lost 6 bases, the J end lost 1 base, and 9 bases lay between the germline ends. This CDR3 spans 13 amino acids. In DNA form, the CDR3 reads TGCGCCAGCAGTCCAACGGATAACTATGGCTACACCTTC. This gives the protein CASSPTDNYGYTF.

The V gene is TRBV6-1, the J gene TRBJ2-3; 12 nucleotides align to TRBD2. This CDR3 contains 15 residues. Trimming at V came to 6 bases and at J to 5 bases, leaving 6 bases not matched to a gene. Germline-derived CDR1 and CDR2 are MNHNS and SASEGT. The CDR3 bases are TGTGCCAGCAGCGCACTAGCGGGGGGCGGAGATACGCAGTATTTT. Amino acid sequence: CASSALAGGGDTQYF.

V and J are TRBV10-3 and TRBJ2-3; D unresolved. CDR1 ENHRY and CDR2 SYGVKD come from the germline V gene. With 1 base removed from V and 5 bases from J, the gap between germline ends came to 1 base. The CDR3 spans 11 residues. The CDR3 nucleotides read TGTGCCATCAGTGAGTTAGATACGCAGTATTTT. Its protein product is CAISELDTQYF.

The chain joins TRBV7-6 to TRBJ2-3, with TRBD1 matching over 8 bases. This CDR3 has 15 residues. The germline V gene has CDR1 SGHVS and CDR2 FNYEAQ. Germline trimming cut 1 base from V and 3 bases from J; bases unmatched to any gene: 3. CDR3 residues: CASSLGQGQTDTQYF. CDR3 coding DNA: TGTGCCAGCAGCTTAGGACAGGGGCAGACAGATACGCAGTATTTT.

CDR3 coding DNA: TGTGCCAGCAGCCAAGATGCCACATCGGTATATGGCTACACCTTC. It encodes CASSQDATSVYGYTF. This sequence joins TRBV4-2 and TRBJ1-2; D not resolved. The CDR3 is made up of 15 amino acids. V was trimmed by 0 bases and J by 5 bases, leaving 13 bases between them. The V gene's germline CDR1 is LGHNA and CDR2 YNFKEQ.

The chain links TRBV27 to TRBJ1-2; 9 bases are a match to TRBD1. CDR1 MNHEY and CDR2 SMNVEV come from the germline V gene (reference sequence). There are 15 residues in the CDR3. J was trimmed by 6 bases and V by 0 bases; bases with no gene match: 5. This chain's CDR3 is CASSLSMRTGDGYTF. CDR3 in DNA: TGTGCCAGCAGTTTATCGATGAGGACAGGGGATGGCTACACCTTC.

This sequence joins TRBV5-4 and TRBJ1-1, with 8 bases identical to TRBD1. V lost 4 bases to trimming and J lost 0 bases; unmatched junction nucleotides: 8. The CDR3 has 16 residues. Germline V lookup: CDR1 SGHNT, CDR2 YYREEE (reference sequence). CDR3 loop: CASSAGQGRLNTEAFF. In DNA form, the CDR3 reads TGTGCCAGCAGCGCCGGACAGGGACGGTTGAACACTGAAGCTTTCTTT.

The chain links TRBV19 to TRBJ2-1, with 9 bases fitting TRBD2. V was clipped by 4 bases and J by 9 bases; unmatched bases: 13. Germline V lookup: CDR1 LNHDA, CDR2 SQIVND (reference sequence). The CDR3 spans 16 residues. The CDR3 loop is CASSNQRGASVLEQFF. The CDR3 DNA reads TGTGCCAGTAGTAACCAGCGGGGGGCCTCTGTGCTTGAGCAGTTCTTC.

V is TRBV10-3 and J is TRBJ2-2, with 10 nucleotides matching TRBD1. This CDR3 has 16 residues. V trimming: 5 bases; J trimming: 7 bases; junction bases outside the gene matches: 10. Germline-derived CDR1 and CDR2 are ENHRY and SYGVKD. CDR3 coding DNA: TGTGCCATCAGTTTGACAGGGGGCGATGAGAACGGGGAGCTGTTTTTT. It yields the protein CAISLTGGDENGELFF.

J is TRBJ2-5 and V is TRBV27; 9 nucleotides align to TRBD2. The CDR3 contains 15 residues. CDR1 and CDR2 (germline): MNHEY, SMNVEV (reference sequence). V shed 1 base and J 4 bases; nucleotides not matched to a gene: 4. The CDR3 reads CASSLWRGGRETQYF. CDR3 sequence (DNA): TGTGCCAGCAGTTTATGGCGGGGGGGCCGAGAGACCCAGTACTTC.

This chain connects TRBV18 to TRBJ1-6; maybe TRBD1 (5 bases). The CDR3 loop spans 15 amino acids. The germline V and J ends were trimmed by 0 bases and 7 bases, with 10 bases remaining between them. The V gene's germline CDR1 is KGHSH and CDR2 LQKENI. The CDR3 region is CASSPPGLGNSPLHF. CDR3 bases: TGTGCCAGCTCACCACCGGGGCTGGGGAATTCACCCCTCCACTTT.

This chain uses TRBV7-6 with TRBJ2-5, with D unresolved. In germline, CDR1 is SGHVS, CDR2 FNYEAQ. This CDR3 is 10 amino acids long. V was cut by 6 bases and J by 7 bases, with 6 bases left in between. The CDR3 sequence is CASRTGTQYF. DNA of the CDR3: TGTGCCAGCAGGACGGGGACCCAGTACTTC.

CDR3: CASSLGDAAYEQYF. In nucleotides, the CDR3 is TGTGCCAGCAGCTTAGGGGACGCCGCCTACGAGCAGTACTTC. The chain couples TRBV7-2 to TRBJ2-7, with D perhaps given as TRBD1 or TRBD2 (5 bases each). Trimming shortened V by 1 base and J by 2 bases, and 9 bases separated the two germline ends. The germline V gene encodes CDR1 SGHTA and CDR2 FQGNSA. The CDR3 is 14 amino acids.

The CDR3 protein is CASSLADGTGIPEAFF. The CDR3 DNA sequence: TGTGCCAGCAGCTTAGCGGATGGGACAGGGATCCCTGAAGCTTTCTTT. The J gene is TRBJ1-1, the V gene TRBV7-2; 9 positions match TRBD1. The CDR3 sequence is 16 residues long. Germline V gene sequence: CDR1 SGHTA, CDR2 FQGNSA. The trim removed 0 bases at V and 6 bases at J, leaving 8 bases unmatched.

The chain carries TRBV19 and TRBJ1-2, with a tentative D call TRBD1 (5 bases). The ends were cut back, 5 bases at V and 2 bases at J, with 15 bases in the middle. The V gene's germline CDR1 is LNHDA and CDR2 SQIVND (reference sequence). This CDR3 spans 15 amino acids. CDR3 sequence (DNA): TGTGCCAGTAGTCGAGCGGGGGACGGAAACTATGGCTACACCTTC. It translates to CASSRAGDGNYGYTF.

The chain joins TRBV12-5 to TRBJ2-5; D perhaps matches TRBD2 (5 bases). CDR1 and CDR2 from the germline V gene are LGHNT and FRNRAP. V was trimmed by 7 bases and J by 5 bases, leaving 20 bases between them. The CDR3 sequence is 15 residues long. The CDR3 DNA follows: TGTGCTAGTGCTCCCGAAGGTCTCAGAGGGGAGACCCAGTACTTC. Translation: CASAPEGLRGETQYF.

This clonotype has more than one count but fewer than ten. The genes are TRBV15 and TRBJ2-7; D gene ambiguous. Trimming shortened V by 0 bases and J by 1 base, and 4 bases separated the two germline ends. The germline CDR1 and CDR2 sequences are LNHNV and YYDKDF (reference sequence). The CDR3 totals 13 residues. This CDR3 reads CATSRDTSYEQYF. Here the CDR3 DNA reads TGTGCCACCAGCAGAGATACTTCCTACGAGCAGTACTTC.

V and J are TRBV20-1 and TRBJ2-1; 10 bases are shared with TRBD2. V lost 3 bases, J lost 0 bases, and 8 bases stayed unmatched. This CDR3 region has 17 residues. The germline gives CDR1 DFQATT, CDR2 SNEGSKA (reference sequence). In nucleotides, the CDR3 is TGCAGTGCTAGTCCGACTAGCGGGTCCGCCTCCTACAATGAGCAGTTCTTC. It specifies CSASPTSGSASYNEQFF.

This chain connects TRBV15 to TRBJ2-7; 9 bases agree with TRBD1. The V gene's germline CDR1 is LNHNV and CDR2 YYDKDF (reference sequence). Unmatched junction bases numbered 2, after V lost 0 bases and J lost 2 bases. The CDR3 is 15 residues long. CDR3 sequence: CATSREQGATYEQYF. The CDR3 DNA reads TGTGCCACCAGCAGAGAACAGGGGGCAACCTACGAGCAGTACTTC.

The chain carries TRBV7-9 and TRBJ1-1, with a tentative D call TRBD1 (5 bases). There are 13 residues in the CDR3. Germline V lookup: CDR1 SEHNR, CDR2 FQNEAQ (reference sequence). Trimming cost V 5 bases and J 6 bases, with 13 bases left between them. The CDR3, as DNA: TGTGCCAGCAGCCTTCAGGGTGTACCTGAAGCTTTCTTT. Translating gives CASSLQGVPEAFF.

The chain links TRBV27 to TRBJ1-5, with 11 bases lining up with TRBD1. This CDR3 contains 13 residues. V lost 4 bases and J lost 7; bases outside the gene matches: 0. From germline, CDR1 is MNHEY and CDR2 SMNVEV (reference sequence). CDR3 amino acids: CASSWDRGQPQHF. As DNA, the CDR3 is TGTGCCAGCAGTTGGGACAGGGGGCAGCCCCAGCATTTT.